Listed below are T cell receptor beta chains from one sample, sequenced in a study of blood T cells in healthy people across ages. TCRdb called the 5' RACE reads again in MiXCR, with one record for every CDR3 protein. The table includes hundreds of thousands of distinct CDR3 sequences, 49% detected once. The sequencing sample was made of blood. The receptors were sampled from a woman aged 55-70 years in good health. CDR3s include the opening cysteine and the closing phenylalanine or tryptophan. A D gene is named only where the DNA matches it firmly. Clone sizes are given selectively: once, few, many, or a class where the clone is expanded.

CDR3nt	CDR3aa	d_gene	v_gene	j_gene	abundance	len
TGTGCCAGCACCCGGGACGGCCCCTCTGGGGCCAACGTCCTGACTTTC	CASTRDGPSGANVLTF	NA	TRBV6-5	TRBJ2-6	NA	16
TGTGCCAGCAGTCCGGACAGGAGGGAGACCCAGTACTTC	CASSPDRRETQYF	TRBD1	TRBV12-3/TRBV12-4	TRBJ2-5	few	13
TGCGCCAACAGCCACAGACCCCCGGGAGGCGGGTTGAACACTGAAGCTTTCTTT	CANSHRPPGGGLNTEAFF	NA	TRBV4-3	TRBJ1-1	NA	18
TGTGCCAGCAGCTTATATCAGTATCAGCCCCAGCATTTT	CASSLYQYQPQHF	NA	TRBV7-2	TRBJ1-5	NA	13
TGCAGTGCGACTCATAGCATAGAGCGCACGCAGTATTTT	CSATHSIERTQYF	NA	TRBV20-1	TRBJ2-3	NA	13
TGTGCCAGCAGTTCCTCACCTGGACAGGGTTGGGGGGACACCATATATTTT	CASSSSPGQGWGDTIYF	TRBD1	TRBV12-3/TRBV12-4	TRBJ1-3	few	17
TGTGCCAGCAGCTTAGGAGTAGGAAAAAGCTACGAGCAGTACTTC	CASSLGVGKSYEQYF	NA	TRBV7-9	TRBJ2-7	NA	15
TGTGCCACCAGTGATTTTGGGGGGACAGGGAGGAACGGTGAGCAGTTCTTC	CATSDFGGTGRNGEQFF	TRBD1	TRBV24-1	TRBJ2-1	many	17
TGTGCCAGCTCACCGGCTCGGACAGAGGCAGAAGCTTTCTTT	CASSPARTEAEAFF	NA	TRBV18	TRBJ1-1	NA	14
TGCAGTGCTGGGGGCGCGGGAGGGCCTAATGAGCAGTTCTTC	CSAGGAGGPNEQFF	TRBD2	TRBV20-1	TRBJ2-1	NA	14
TGTGCCAGCAGAGCTAACAGTTGGGGTATGGACTATGGCTACACCTTC	CASRANSWGMDYGYTF	NA	TRBV6-5	TRBJ1-2	few	16
TGTGCCAGCGGGAGGACAGGGGGACAGTTCTTC	CASGRTGGQFF	TRBD1	TRBV7-2	TRBJ2-1	NA	11
TGTGCCACCAGCAGATCGACAGGGCAACGGGAGCAGTTCTTC	CATSRSTGQREQFF	TRBD1	TRBV15	TRBJ2-1	NA	14
TGTGCCAGCAGCTTAGGTTCAGCCATGAACACTGAAGCTTTCTTT	CASSLGSAMNTEAFF	NA	TRBV7-9	TRBJ1-1	NA	15
TGTGCCAGCAGTGAAAGGGAGGGGAACTATGGCTACACCTTC	CASSEREGNYGYTF	NA	TRBV2	TRBJ1-2	NA	14
TGCAGTGCTAGAAACCCGGGGGGGCGTCGGGGCAATGAGCAGTTCTTC	CSARNPGGRRGNEQFF	TRBD2	TRBV20-1	TRBJ2-1	NA	16
TGTGCCAGCAGCCGGGGACTAGCGGGAGGGCCTGACATTCAGTACTTC	CASSRGLAGGPDIQYF	TRBD2	TRBV7-2	TRBJ2-4	NA	16
TGCAGTGCTAGAGATCAGGAACTAGCGGTCCGCACAGATACGCAGTATTTT	CSARDQELAVRTDTQYF	TRBD2	TRBV20-1	TRBJ2-3	NA	17
TGCAGTGCTAGGGTCCATACCACAGGGGAAGCTTTCTTT	CSARVHTTGEAFF	NA	TRBV20-1	TRBJ1-1	NA	13
TGTGCTAGCAGTCCGGGACAGGGGAAAAACATTCAGTACTTC	CASSPGQGKNIQYF	TRBD1	TRBV7-7	TRBJ2-4	many	14
TGCAGCGTTGAAGGTGCCCCAGGGGATGAGCAGTTCTTC	CSVEGAPGDEQFF	NA	TRBV29-1	TRBJ2-1	few	13
TGCAGTGCTAGAGGAGGGACAGGGAACCAAGAGACCCAGTACTTC	CSARGGTGNQETQYF	TRBD1	TRBV20-1	TRBJ2-5	few	15
TGCAGTGCTAGAGAACTGGGACTAGCGGGCTTAGATACGCAGTATTTT	CSARELGLAGLDTQYF	TRBD2	TRBV20-1	TRBJ2-3	NA	16
TGTGCCAGCAGCCGGGACGCCTCGTACAATGAGCAGTTCTTC	CASSRDASYNEQFF	NA	TRBV6-4	TRBJ2-1	NA	14
TGCAGCGTTATAGACAGGGAATATGGTGGCTACACCTTC	CSVIDREYGGYTF	TRBD1	TRBV29-1	TRBJ1-2	few	13
TGTGCCAGTAGTATGGGGGGACCGAACTACGAGCAGTACTTC	CASSMGGPNYEQYF	NA	TRBV19	TRBJ2-7	NA	14
TGTGCCAGCAGCCCCATGGGGGGTCGGGATGAGCAGTTCTTC	CASSPMGGRDEQFF	NA	TRBV28	TRBJ2-1	once	14
TGTGCCAGCAGACTCGGGCTTTACGAGCAGTACTTC	CASRLGLYEQYF	NA	TRBV6-2/TRBV6-3	TRBJ2-7	few	12
TGCAGTGCTAGAGATCCCGGGACTAGCGGGAGGACCGTCAATGAGCAGTACTTC	CSARDPGTSGRTVNEQYF	TRBD2	TRBV20-1	TRBJ2-5	NA	18
TGCAGTGCTAGAGATCCGGTGAACACTGAAGCTTTCTTT	CSARDPVNTEAFF	NA	TRBV20-1	TRBJ1-1	few	13
TGCAGTGCTCGATCGACCGACAGAGAGCAGTACTTC	CSARSTDREQYF	NA	TRBV20-1	TRBJ2-7	NA	12
TGTGCCAGCAGCTTGTCTAGCAGCTTAGCCAAAAACATTCAGTACTTC	CASSLSSSLAKNIQYF	NA	TRBV7-3	TRBJ2-4	NA	16
TGTGCCAGCAGCAAAGGGGGACGACCCTACAATGAGCAGTTCTTC	CASSKGGRPYNEQFF	NA	TRBV21-1	TRBJ2-1	few	15
TGTGCCAGCAGTCCCAGAGGGGGGGGACTAGGTGTAGTTCATGAGCAGTTCTTC	CASSPRGGGLGVVHEQFF	TRBD2	TRBV12-3/TRBV12-4	TRBJ2-1	few	18
TGCAGCGTCGGGACACTCCACACAGATACGCAGTATTTT	CSVGTLHTDTQYF	NA	TRBV29-1	TRBJ2-3	few	13
TGTGCCAGCAGCCCGGCCGTTAGCGGTTACTACAATGAGCAGTTCTTC	CASSPAVSGYYNEQFF	NA	TRBV7-8	TRBJ2-1	NA	16
TGTGCCACCAGTGATTTATGGGGGTCACAAGAGACCCAGTACTTC	CATSDLWGSQETQYF	NA	TRBV24-1	TRBJ2-5	NA	15
TGTGCCAGCAGCCAAGGAACCGGGACGGCCCTATCGCACTACACCTTC	CASSQGTGTALSHYTF	NA	TRBV4-2	TRBJ1-2	NA	16
TGCAGTGCTACCACCCTAGCCTACGAGCAGTACTTC	CSATTLAYEQYF	NA	TRBV20-1	TRBJ2-7	few	12
TGTGCCAGCAGTACCGTAGCGGGTGTCTACAATGAGCAGTTCTTC	CASSTVAGVYNEQFF	TRBD2	TRBV12-3/TRBV12-4	TRBJ2-1	NA	15
TGCAGCTCCAGCGAAGAGACCCAGTACTTC	CSSSEETQYF	NA	TRBV29-1	TRBJ2-5	NA	10
TGTGCCAGCAGCCGGGGACTAGCGGGAGAGCCCTACGAGCAGTACTTC	CASSRGLAGEPYEQYF	TRBD2	TRBV3-1	TRBJ2-7	NA	16
TGCAGTGCCTTAAAGGACGACACCCAAGAGACCCAGTACTTC	CSALKDDTQETQYF	NA	TRBV20-1	TRBJ2-5	many	14
TGTGCCAGCAGCACTGCGTCCTTGGCATACGAGCAGTACTTC	CASSTASLAYEQYF	NA	TRBV7-2	TRBJ2-7	few	14
TGTGCCATAAGAGCCGGGGGCGCGGAGAATTCACCCCTCCACTTT	CAIRAGGAENSPLHF	NA	TRBV7-2	TRBJ1-6	few	15
TGTGCCAGCAGCTCCTACGGGGGTCCCTACGAGCAGTACTTC	CASSSYGGPYEQYF	NA	TRBV7-2	TRBJ2-7	many	14
TGTGCCAGCAGCTTCTCCGGGACAGGGACTCCGTACGAGCAGTACTTC	CASSFSGTGTPYEQYF	TRBD1	TRBV7-2	TRBJ2-7	many	16
TGTGCCTGCCAATCCCTGACAGGGTCCGTCTACGAGCAGTACTTC	CACQSLTGSVYEQYF	TRBD1	TRBV28	TRBJ2-7	NA	15
TGTGCCAGCACCATGCCCACAGCGTTCTACGAGCAGTACTTC	CASTMPTAFYEQYF	NA	TRBV2	TRBJ2-7	NA	14
TGTGCCAGCAGCGCATCTAGTGTGGAGACCCAGTACTTC	CASSASSVETQYF	NA	TRBV7-2	TRBJ2-5	NA	13
TGTGCCACCAGAGACGGGGCAAACAATGAGCAGTTCTTC	CATRDGANNEQFF	NA	TRBV24-1	TRBJ2-1	once	13
TGTGCCAGCAGCTTCCGGGGGGAAGAGACCCAGTACTTC	CASSFRGEETQYF	TRBD2	TRBV12-3/TRBV12-4	TRBJ2-5	few	13
TGCGCCAGCAGAACACACACCGAGAGAGAAAACAATGAGCAGTTCTTC	CASRTHTERENNEQFF	NA	TRBV4-1	TRBJ2-1	NA	16
TGTGCCAGCAGTCCAGGGACAGGGTTCACTGAAGCTTTCTTT	CASSPGTGFTEAFF	TRBD1	TRBV12-3/TRBV12-4	TRBJ1-1	NA	14
TGTGCCAGCAGCCAGTCTGGGACAGCCCTTCAAGAGACCCAGTACTTC	CASSQSGTALQETQYF	TRBD1	TRBV4-2	TRBJ2-5	NA	16
TGCAGTGCCCCCAGGCTTTGGAGTCAAGAGACCCAGTACTTC	CSAPRLWSQETQYF	NA	TRBV20-1	TRBJ2-5	few	14
TGTGCCAGCAGCTTAAGTGTCAGAAACACCGGGGAGCTGTTTTTT	CASSLSVRNTGELFF	NA	TRBV7-9	TRBJ2-2	NA	15
TGTGCCAGCAGCAGAGGGCTACCCTACGAGCAGTACTTC	CASSRGLPYEQYF	NA	TRBV12-3/TRBV12-4	TRBJ2-7	few	13
TGTGCCAGCAGCTTAAGAGCGGGGACCTTCAAATACGAGCAGTACTTC	CASSLRAGTFKYEQYF	TRBD2	TRBV7-2	TRBJ2-7	NA	16